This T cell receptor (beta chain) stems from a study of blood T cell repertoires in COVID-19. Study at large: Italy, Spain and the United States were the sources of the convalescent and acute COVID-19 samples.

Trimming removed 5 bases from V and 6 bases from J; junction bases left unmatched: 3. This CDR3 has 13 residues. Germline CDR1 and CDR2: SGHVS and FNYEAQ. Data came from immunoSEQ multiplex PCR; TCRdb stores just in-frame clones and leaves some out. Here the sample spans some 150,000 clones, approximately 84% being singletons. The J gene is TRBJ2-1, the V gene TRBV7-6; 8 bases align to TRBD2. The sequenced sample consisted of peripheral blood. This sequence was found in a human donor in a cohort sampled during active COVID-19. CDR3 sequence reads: CASSLRGGNEQFF. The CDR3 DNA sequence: TGTGCCAGCAGCCTCCGGGGGGGCAATGAGCAGTTCTTC.